The present T cell receptor (beta chain) was sequenced within a study of read filtering for tumor transcriptome and immune sequencing. The overall study: RNA-seq yielded only roughly 75 to 1273 TCR reads, IR-seq about 4 to 10.27 million.

Study-level points and caveats: IR-seq captured clonotypes deeper and more reliably than RNA-seq. Dropping single-read clonotypes raised IR-seq and RNA-seq shared-clonotype correlation.

CDR3 length equals 13 residues. The ends were cut back, 7 bases at V and 5 bases at J, with 14 bases in the middle. The library was built from about 400 ng RNA with molecular barcoded adaptors for alpha/delta and beta/gamma chains. Each CDR3 protein gets one entry after TCRdb re-called the reads with MiXCR. This sample has about 130,000 distinct CDR3 sequences, with 13% found just once. With respect to this clonotype: Its antigen is still unknown. It may be a read error: a sequence one base away is much more abundant.

The sample consisted of a population of CD138-negative cells sorted from bone marrow. The V and J genes are TRBV12-3 or TRBV12-4 and TRBJ2-5; no clear D. The receptor comes from a donor at least 40 years old with multiple myeloma. The CDR3 DNA follows: TGTGCCAGCACCACTTGGAGCTTCGAGACCCAGTACTTC. This encodes CASTTWSFETQYF.